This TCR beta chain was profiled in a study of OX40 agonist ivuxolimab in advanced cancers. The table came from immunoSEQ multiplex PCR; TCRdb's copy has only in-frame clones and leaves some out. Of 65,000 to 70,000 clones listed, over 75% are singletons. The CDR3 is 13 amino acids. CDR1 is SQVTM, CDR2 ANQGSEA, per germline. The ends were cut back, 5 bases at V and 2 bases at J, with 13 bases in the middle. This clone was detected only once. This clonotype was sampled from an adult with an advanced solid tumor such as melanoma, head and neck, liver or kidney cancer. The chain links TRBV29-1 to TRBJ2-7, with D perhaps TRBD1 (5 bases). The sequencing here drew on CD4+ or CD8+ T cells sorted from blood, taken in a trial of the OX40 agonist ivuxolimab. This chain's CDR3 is CSVRVAGTYEQYF. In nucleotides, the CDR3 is TGCAGCGTTCGGGTGGCAGGGACCTACGAGCAGTACTTC.